One sample yielded the 19 T cell receptor beta chains listed below, sequenced in a study of blood T cell repertoires in COVID-19. Sequencing was performed with immunoSEQ multiplex PCR; in TCRdb, only in-frame clones are kept and a portion is missing. The table has hundreds of thousands of clones, about 85% seen once; the top ten hold approximately 0.66%. The sequencing input was peripheral blood. The source of these receptors is a man aged 40-55 years with acute or convalescent COVID-19.

The chain combines TRBV25-1 with TRBJ2-6; a possible D gene is TRBD1 (5 bases). Deletions cut 3 bases from V and 12 bases from J, with 12 bases between. From germline, CDR1 is MGHDK and CDR2 SYGVNS. This CDR3 comprises 13 residues. The DNA for the CDR3 is TGTGCCAGCAGTGAGCCCGGACAAGCCGTCCTGACTTTC. Translating gives CASSEPGQAVLTF.

This chain connects TRBV30 to TRBJ1-5; unclear D gene. CDR3 length: 14 residues. The germline V gene encodes CDR1 GTSNPN and CDR2 SVGIG (reference sequence). Trimming stripped 2 bases from V and 5 bases from J, with 13 bases between. CDR3: CAWSWMAADQPQHF. Here the CDR3 DNA reads TGTGCCTGGAGTTGGATGGCGGCAGATCAGCCCCAGCATTTT.

This chain links TRBV6-2 or TRBV6-3 with TRBJ1-1; 7 bases line up with TRBD1. Germline lookup yields CDR1 MNHEY and CDR2 SVGEGT. The CDR3 spans 15 residues. Trimming cost V 0 bases and J 4 bases; bases outside gene matches: 5. CDR3 protein: CASSYSGTVSTEAFF. CDR3 sequence (DNA): TGTGCCAGCAGTTACTCCGGGACAGTGAGCACTGAAGCTTTCTTT.

J is TRBJ2-3 and V is TRBV29-1; the match to TRBD2 covers 7 bases. This CDR3 has 12 amino acids. Germline V gives CDR1 SQVTM, CDR2 ANQGSEA. Trimming removed 7 bases from V and 3 bases from J; junction bases left unmatched: 4. The CDR3 loop reads CSALRETDTQYF. Here the CDR3 DNA reads TGCAGCGCCCTGCGGGAGACAGATACGCAGTATTTT.

This clone was counted only a few times. CDR3 amino acids: CASSLVGGTDTQYF. The CDR3 DNA follows: TGTGCCAGCAGCTTAGTTGGCGGTACAGATACGCAGTATTTT. J is TRBJ2-3 and V is TRBV11-2; no clear D gene. The V gene's germline CDR1 is SGHAT and CDR2 FQNNGV. Trimming pared 1 base from V and 3 bases from J, leaving 8 bases between. The CDR3 loop spans 14 amino acids.

This chain connects TRBV7-8 to TRBJ1-4; D ambiguous. Trimming took 5 bases from V and 3 from J, leaving 16 bases between them. Germline values: CDR1 SGHVS, CDR2 FQNEAQ. The CDR3 is 16 amino acids. As DNA, the CDR3 is TGTGCCAGCAGCCCGCGGGTCAGGCCAGCTAATGAAAAACTGTTTTTT. The encoded protein is CASSPRVRPANEKLFF. The complete variable domain, with remaining parts taken from reference TRBV7-8 and TRBJ1-4, reads GAGVSQSPRYKVAKRGQDVALRCDPISGHVSLFWYQQALGQGPEFLTYFQNEAQLDKSGLPSDRFFAERPEGSVSTLKIQRTQQEDSAVYLCASSPRVRPANEKLFFGSGTQLSVL.

The chain carries TRBV2 and TRBJ1-2, with 7 bases lining up with TRBD1. The J segment lost 4 bases and the V segment lost 6 bases, leaving 2 bases of the junction unmatched. The CDR3 runs 12 residues. The germline gives CDR1 SNHLY, CDR2 FYNNEI. This CDR3 is CASREGAYGYTF. The CDR3 DNA reads as TGTGCCAGCAGGGAGGGGGCCTATGGCTACACCTTC.

This clone was seen a few times. The chain carries TRBV7-8 and TRBJ1-3, with D tentatively TRBD1 (5 bases). The V gene's germline CDR1 is SGHVS and CDR2 FQNEAQ. CDR3 size: 16 residues. The V gene lost 6 bases and the J gene lost 0 bases, with 15 bases spanning the gap. CDR3 bases: TGTGCCAGCAGATCGGGGGGGTTTATCTCTGGAAACACCATATATTTT. It yields the protein CASRSGGFISGNTIYF. Full variable domain (rest looked up from reference TRBV7-8 and TRBJ1-3): GAGVSQSPRYKVAKRGQDVALRCDPISGHVSLFWYQQALGQGPEFLTYFQNEAQLDKSGLPSDRFFAERPEGSVSTLKIQRTQQEDSAVYLCASRSGGFISGNTIYFGEGSWLTVV.

The chain uses TRBV2 and TRBJ2-5; 9 bases fit TRBD2. Germline V gives CDR1 SNHLY, CDR2 FYNNEI. V shed 8 bases, J shed 6 bases, and the junction held 7 bases outside the gene matches. This CDR3 has 13 residues. The CDR3, as DNA: TGTGCCAGCGTTGGAGCGGGGGGAAAGACCCAGTACTTC. This translates into CASVGAGGKTQYF. Using reference TRBV2 and TRBJ2-5 for the parts outside the CDR3, the full variable domain is EPEVTQTPSHQVTQMGQEVILRCVPISNHLYFYWYRQILGQKVEFLVSFYNNEISEKSEIFDDQFSVERPDGSNFTLKIRSTKLEDSAMYFCASVGAGGKTQYFGPGTRLLVL.

This rearrangement joins TRBV7-9 to TRBJ2-4, with D unclear. The germline gives CDR1 SEHNR, CDR2 FQNEAQ (reference sequence). The CDR3 runs to 16 residues. V was trimmed by 0 bases and J by 0 bases, leaving 9 bases between them. CDR3 bases: TGTGCCAGCAGCTTAGCGAGGCATCTAGCCAAAAACATTCAGTACTTC. Amino acid sequence: CASSLARHLAKNIQYF.

This clone was recorded a few times. The chain carries TRBV27 and TRBJ2-2; 10 nucleotides align to TRBD2. The V segment lost 5 bases and the J segment 12 bases; nucleotides outside the gene matches: 15. This CDR3 has 16 residues. Germline CDR1 is MNHEY and CDR2 is SMNVEV (reference sequence). CDR3 nucleotides: TGTGCCAGCAGTCCAAAACGACTAGCGGGTGGGTCGAAGCTGTTTTTT. Residues: CASSPKRLAGGSKLFF.

V usage is TRBV6-4 and J usage is TRBJ1-6; 7 positions match TRBD1. The V and J ends lost 6 bases and 4 bases, in that order; junction bases with no gene match: 9. Per germline, CDR1 MRHNA and CDR2 SNTAGT. CDR3 length: 16 amino acids. As DNA, the CDR3 is TGTGCCAGCAGCCTAGACAGGGATGCGTATAATTCACCCCTCCACTTT. As protein: CASSLDRDAYNSPLHF.

This chain joins TRBV28 and TRBJ2-1; 9 bases agree with TRBD2. After removal of 4 bases from V and 3 bases from J, the junction contained 7 bases not matched to a gene. This CDR3 comprises 16 residues. Germline values: CDR1 MDHEN, CDR2 SYDVKM. The CDR3 bases are TGTGCCAGCAGTTCCGTTAGCGGGAGCCGCTACAATGAGCAGTTCTTC. Its protein product is CASSSVSGSRYNEQFF.

The chain joins TRBV5-4 to TRBJ2-2; a possible D gene is TRBD2 (6 bases). Germline V gives CDR1 SGHNT, CDR2 YYREEE (reference sequence). V was cut by 4 bases and J by 4 bases, with 17 bases left in between. The CDR3 sequence is 16 residues long. Written as DNA, the CDR3 is TGTGCCAGCAGCCCTGGGGCGGGGAGTTTCACCGGGGAGCTGTTTTTT. Its protein product is CASSPGAGSFTGELFF.

The sample holds a few counts of this clone. This chain uses TRBV28 with TRBJ2-3; no firm D call. CDR3 length: 15 residues. Trimming cost V 10 bases and J 8 bases, with 25 bases left between them. CDR1 and CDR2 from the germline V gene are MDHEN and SYDVKM. Here the CDR3 DNA reads TGTGCCACCCTACGGAACGTGCGGCTCCCCAGTACGCAGTATTTT. The encoded protein is CATLRNVRLPSTQYF.

The rearrangement links TRBV5-1 to TRBJ1-2; unclear D gene. Trimming left V 0 bases short and J 7 bases short, with 13 bases between. The CDR3 runs 14 residues. The germline gives CDR1 SGHRS, CDR2 YFSETQ. The DNA for the CDR3 is TGCGCCAGCAGCTTGGCCGCGGGCAACATTGGCTACACCTTC. This translates into CASSLAAGNIGYTF. Based on the CDR3 plus reference TRBV5-1 and TRBJ1-2, the full variable domain is KAGVTQTPRYLIKTRGQQVTLSCSPISGHRSVSWYQQTPGQGLQFLFEYFSETQRNKGNFPGRFSGRQFSNSRSEMNVSTLELGDSALYLCASSLAAGNIGYTFGSGTRLTVV.

This rearrangement joins TRBV28 to TRBJ2-5; D not resolved. Trimming left V 3 bases short and J 0 bases short, with 11 bases between. Germline-derived CDR1 and CDR2 are MDHEN and SYDVKM. The CDR3 has 15 amino acids. DNA for the CDR3: TGTGCCAGCAGTTTCGGTGAAGAGTACCAAGAGACCCAGTACTTC. This sequence encodes CASSFGEEYQETQYF.

The CDR3 region is CSPRGQGDTEAFF. The CDR3 region has the DNA TGCAGCCCTCGGGGACAGGGCGACACTGAAGCTTTCTTT. The gene calls are TRBV29-1 and TRBJ1-1, with 9 bases matching TRBD1. CDR1 and CDR2 (germline): SQVTM, ANQGSEA. This CDR3 comprises 13 residues. Germline trimming cut 8 bases from V and 3 bases from J; bases unmatched to any gene: 7.

The chain combines TRBV7-9 with TRBJ2-5; 11 nucleotides line up with TRBD1. This CDR3 has 18 residues. From germline, CDR1 is SEHNR and CDR2 FQNEAQ (reference sequence). The V segment lost 4 bases and the J segment 4 bases; nucleotides outside the gene matches: 14. CDR3 DNA: TGTGCCAGCAGCTCCCCGGGACAGGGGGAGGTGCGAGGAGAGACCCAGTACTTC. Protein: CASSSPGQGEVRGETQYF.